The rows below give T cell receptor beta chains drawn from one sample of a study of identical twins. TCRdb redid the calling of the 5' RACE reads with MiXCR, one entry per CDR3 protein. The sample holds about 390,000 distinct CDR3 sequences, 9% seen once. Material for sequencing was naive T cells sorted from blood. These receptors came from a woman aged 50 to 65 in good health. The CDR3 runs from the conserved cysteine through the conserved F or W. Each record gives: CDR3 DNA, CDR3 protein, clone size, D gene, V gene, J gene. A D gene is named only where the DNA matches it firmly. Expanded clones are given a class, and other clones once, few, many or no size at all.

TGTGCCACCAGTTCACCGAACTACGAGCAGTACTTC	CATSSPNYEQYF	.	.	TRBV24-1	TRBJ2-7
TGCGCCAGCAGCTTGGAGTCTAGCGGGAGGATACTCTGGACCTACGAGCAGTACTTC	CASSLESSGRILWTYEQYF	few	TRBD2	TRBV5-1	TRBJ2-7
TGTGCCAGCAGTCCCCCTTGGCCGTACGAGCAGTACTTC	CASSPPWPYEQYF	.	.	TRBV12-3/TRBV12-4	TRBJ2-7
TGCGCCAGCAGCCAAGCTAAGGGCTACGAGCAGTACTTC	CASSQAKGYEQYF	many	.	TRBV4-1	TRBJ2-7
TGTGCCACCAGCAATGACCCGGGAAGAGAGACCCAGTACTTC	CATSNDPGRETQYF	.	.	TRBV15	TRBJ2-5
TGTGCCAGCAACCGAGGGGACACCGGGGAGCTGTTTTTT	CASNRGDTGELFF	few	.	TRBV7-8	TRBJ2-2
TGTGCCAGCAGTGACAAAGTCGGGGAGCTGTTTTTT	CASSDKVGELFF	few	.	TRBV6-2/TRBV6-3	TRBJ2-2
TGTGCCAGCAGCGCACCCCCAGGGGATACGCAGTATTTT	CASSAPPGDTQYF	few	.	TRBV9	TRBJ2-3
TGTGCCAGCAGCCGGTTTCTAGGGGGCTCAGGGCAGGGATACTATGGCTACACCTTC	CASSRFLGGSGQGYYGYTF	few	TRBD1	TRBV12-3/TRBV12-4	TRBJ1-2
TGTGCCTGGAGTGTAGGTGGACAGTTGAAGACCCAGTACTTC	CAWSVGGQLKTQYF	few	.	TRBV30	TRBJ2-5
TGTGCCAGCAAAGTCGACACTGAAGCTTTCTTT	CASKVDTEAFF	many	.	TRBV28	TRBJ1-1
TGTGCCAGTAGTAGGACTAGTTTGATATATGAGCAGTTCTTC	CASSRTSLIYEQFF	few	TRBD2	TRBV19	TRBJ2-1
TGCGCCAGCAGCTCACAGGGGGCTCGAACCGGGGAGCTGTTTTTT	CASSSQGARTGELFF	few	TRBD1	TRBV5-1	TRBJ2-2
TGTGCCAGCAGCGTGACAGGGGCGGGACGGAGGCAGCCCCAGCATTTT	CASSVTGAGRRQPQHF	few	TRBD1	TRBV7-2	TRBJ1-5
TGTGCCAGCAGTGATGTTGGGGCAGTCCCCGTTTGGGGGACCCAGTACTTC	CASSDVGAVPVWGTQYF	.	.	TRBV2	TRBJ2-5
TGCAGCGTCCGACAGCCAAACACCGGGGAGCTGTTTTTT	CSVRQPNTGELFF	few	.	TRBV29-1	TRBJ2-2
TGCGCCAGCAGCTTAGGGGTGACAGGACAATCACCCCTCCACTTT	CASSLGVTGQSPLHF	few	.	TRBV5-1	TRBJ1-6
TGCGCCAGCAGCCAGGAGACAGGGGAGAGTGAGACCCAGTACTTC	CASSQETGESETQYF	few	TRBD1	TRBV4-1	TRBJ2-5
TGTGCCAGCAGCTTGGCTGCGGGAGAGGTAGATACGCAGTATTTT	CASSLAAGEVDTQYF	many	TRBD2	TRBV5-4	TRBJ2-3
TGCGCCAGCAGTGGCACTATTAACTATGGCTACACCTTC	CASSGTINYGYTF	.	.	TRBV10-2	TRBJ1-2
TGTGCCACCCTGGGGGACAATGAGCAGTTCTTC	CATLGDNEQFF	.	.	TRBV12-3/TRBV12-4	TRBJ2-1
TGTGCCAGCAGTTTGTTAGCGGGGGCAAATCAGCCCCAGCATTTT	CASSLLAGANQPQHF	.	.	TRBV27	TRBJ1-5
TGTGCCATCAGTGCCGCACGAGATACGCAGTATTTT	CAISAARDTQYF	few	.	TRBV10-3	TRBJ2-3
TGCGCCAGCAGCCCAGGACGGAACTACGAGCAGTACTTC	CASSPGRNYEQYF	many	.	TRBV5-1	TRBJ2-7
TGTGCCAGCAGCGCTACAGGGGTAATGAACACTGAAGCTTTCTTT	CASSATGVMNTEAFF	.	TRBD1	TRBV11-3	TRBJ1-1
TGCGCCAGCAGTCCACCGGGACAGGGGGGACGTTGCAATGAGCAGTTCTTC	CASSPPGQGGRCNEQFF	many	TRBD1	TRBV10-1	TRBJ2-1
TGCAGCGTGAAGGAGGGGAACTCTGGGGCCAACGTCCTGACTTTC	CSVKEGNSGANVLTF	few	.	TRBV29-1	TRBJ2-6
TGTGCCAGCAGCACGATCCCCTCCTACAATGAGCAGTTCTTC	CASSTIPSYNEQFF	.	.	TRBV7-9	TRBJ2-1
TGTGCCAGCAGCCAAACAGGGGGCGCGGACTATGGCTACACCTTC	CASSQTGGADYGYTF	.	TRBD1	TRBV14	TRBJ1-2
TGTGCCAGCAGTGATGCAGATACGCAGTATTTT	CASSDADTQYF	many	.	TRBV6-1	TRBJ2-3
TGTGCCAGCAGCTTAGTCCAGACCACCCGACTAGCGGGAGACCAAGAGACCCAGTACTTC	CASSLVQTTRLAGDQETQYF	.	TRBD2	TRBV7-2	TRBJ2-5
TGTGCCAGCAGTTACTCCCCACTTCCCGGGGAGCTGTTTTTT	CASSYSPLPGELFF	few	.	TRBV6-5	TRBJ2-2
TGTGCCACCGGCCGCTCTAGCGACTACGAGCAGTACTTC	CATGRSSDYEQYF	many	.	TRBV12-3/TRBV12-4	TRBJ2-7
TGCGCCAGCAGCTTGGTTTTACAGCGCAAGGATGAGCAGTTCTTC	CASSLVLQRKDEQFF	.	.	TRBV5-1	TRBJ2-1
TGTGCCAGCAGTGGGCTATTGGGCTCCTACAATGAGCAGTTCTTC	CASSGLLGSYNEQFF	few	.	TRBV6-4	TRBJ2-1
TGCAGCGTTGAATCCCCCCTGGCCGGAACCTACCAAGAGACCCAGTACTTC	CSVESPLAGTYQETQYF	many	.	TRBV29-1	TRBJ2-5
TGTGCCAGCAGTGGGGACTTCAAAGAGACCCAGTACTTC	CASSGDFKETQYF	.	.	TRBV2	TRBJ2-5
TGTGCCAGCAGCCTTTCCGGCGCTGGGGGGTACAATGAGCAGTTCTTC	CASSLSGAGGYNEQFF	few	.	TRBV7-7	TRBJ2-1
TGTGCCAGCAGCTTAGCCGTAGGGACCAATGAGCAGTTCTTC	CASSLAVGTNEQFF	.	.	TRBV11-2	TRBJ2-1
TGTGCCAGCAGCCAGGGCCCAAGTTCTGTCGAGCAGTACTTC	CASSQGPSSVEQYF	few	.	TRBV25-1	TRBJ2-7
TGTGCCAGCAGTGGCCGTTTTAGGTACAATGAGCAGTTCTTC	CASSGRFRYNEQFF	few	.	TRBV6-1	TRBJ2-1
TGTGCCAGCAGTCCGCGACAGTTCTCTGGGGCCAACGTCCTGACTTTC	CASSPRQFSGANVLTF	few	.	TRBV27	TRBJ2-6
TGCAGCGTTGCCGGGACAGGGTACACAGATACGCAGTATTTT	CSVAGTGYTDTQYF	many	TRBD1	TRBV29-1	TRBJ2-3
TGTGCCTGCAAAGAAGCAGGGTTAACCGGGGAGCTGTTTTTT	CACKEAGLTGELFF	.	.	TRBV25-1	TRBJ2-2
TGCAGCGTTGCGGGGATGAGCTCCTACAATGAGCAGTTCTTC	CSVAGMSSYNEQFF	many	.	TRBV29-1	TRBJ2-1
TGCAGTGCTAGAGTCCGCCGACAGGAGCAGTTCTTC	CSARVRRQEQFF	few	.	TRBV20-1	TRBJ2-1
TGTGCCAGCACCCTTGGCGGACAGCACCGCACCGGGGAGCTGTTTTTT	CASTLGGQHRTGELFF	few	.	TRBV12-3/TRBV12-4	TRBJ2-2
TGTGCCAGCAGCCCGGGACTTCGGGATACGCAGTATTTT	CASSPGLRDTQYF	few	.	TRBV7-2	TRBJ2-3
TGTGCCAGCCCCCAACATAGAGCGGAGATCCCCCTCTACTACGAGCAGTACTTC	CASPQHRAEIPLYYEQYF	.	.	TRBV14	TRBJ2-7
TGTGCCAGCGCCCCTGACCGGGGTGAGCAGTTCTTC	CASAPDRGEQFF	.	.	TRBV6-2/TRBV6-3	TRBJ2-1
TGTGCCAGCAGTGACAGCGCTAGCACAGATACGCAGTATTTT	CASSDSASTDTQYF	few	.	TRBV12-3/TRBV12-4	TRBJ2-3
TGTGCCAGCAGTTTCCGACAGGGGCGATTCAATGAGCAGTTCTTC	CASSFRQGRFNEQFF	.	TRBD1	TRBV6-5	TRBJ2-1
TGTGCCAGCTCACCGCCCTCGGGCAGTCCCCCTCAGTACTTC	CASSPPSGSPPQYF	few	.	TRBV18	TRBJ2-4
TGTGCCAGCAGCCGCAGCGGGACCACAGATACGCAGTATTTT	CASSRSGTTDTQYF	.	TRBD2	TRBV12-3/TRBV12-4	TRBJ2-3
TGCAGTGCTAGGGTCGTTTGGGGTCTTGCTGAAGCTTTCTTT	CSARVVWGLAEAFF	.	.	TRBV20-1	TRBJ1-1
TGCGCCAGCAGTGAAGGACGGGGGGAGCTGTTTTTT	CASSEGRGELFF	many	.	TRBV10-1	TRBJ2-2